What follows are 4 T cell receptor beta chains derived from one specimen sequenced in a study of control samples from healthy donors and cancer patients. Libraries were prepared by immunoSEQ multiplex PCR; TCRdb keeps only in-frame clonotypes and omits some of them. The table records about 120,000 clones, more than 85% of them present only once. Sample: blood. The receptors originated from a woman younger than 30 in good health.

V is TRBV5-4 and J is TRBJ2-7, with unresolved D. This CDR3 has 14 amino acids. Germline lookup yields CDR1 SGHNT and CDR2 YYREEE (reference sequence). V lost 1 base and J 2 bases, leaving 10 bases between the germline ends. The CDR3 coding sequence is TGTGCCAGCAGCTTGCTTGCGAGACCCTACGAGCAGTACTTC. Residues: CASSLLARPYEQYF.

This chain links TRBV3-1 (or the pseudogene TRBV3-2) with TRBJ2-7; 11 bases map to TRBD1. V gave up 5 bases and J gave up 4 bases; unmatched junction bases: 7. The CDR3 contains 15 residues. CDR1 and CDR2 (germline): LGHDT, YNNKEL (reference sequence). The DNA for the CDR3 is TGTGCCAGCAGCTTACGGACAGGGGGCCCTTACGAGCAGTACTTC. It translates to CASSLRTGGPYEQYF.

In the case of this clone: A junction end diverges from the germline sequence, so it may reflect a read error. The rearrangement uses TRBV4-1 and TRBJ2-3; D may match TRBD1 or TRBD2 (5 bases each). This CDR3 has 15 amino acids. Germline lookup yields CDR1 MGHRA and CDR2 YSYEKL. DNA for the CDR3: TGCGCCAGCAGTCAAGACCGAGGGGGCACAGATACGCAGTATTTT. It specifies CASSQDRGGTDTQYF.

In its sample, this clone was seen once. The rearrangement uses TRBV30 and TRBJ1-1; D not resolved. V was pared by 3 bases and J by 5 bases, with 10 bases between. Looked up from germline, CDR1 is GTSNPN and CDR2 is SVGIG (reference sequence). CDR3 length: 12 amino acids. Here the CDR3 reads CAWSGFKTEAFF. Here the CDR3 DNA reads TGTGCCTGGAGCGGTTTTAAAACTGAAGCTTTCTTT.